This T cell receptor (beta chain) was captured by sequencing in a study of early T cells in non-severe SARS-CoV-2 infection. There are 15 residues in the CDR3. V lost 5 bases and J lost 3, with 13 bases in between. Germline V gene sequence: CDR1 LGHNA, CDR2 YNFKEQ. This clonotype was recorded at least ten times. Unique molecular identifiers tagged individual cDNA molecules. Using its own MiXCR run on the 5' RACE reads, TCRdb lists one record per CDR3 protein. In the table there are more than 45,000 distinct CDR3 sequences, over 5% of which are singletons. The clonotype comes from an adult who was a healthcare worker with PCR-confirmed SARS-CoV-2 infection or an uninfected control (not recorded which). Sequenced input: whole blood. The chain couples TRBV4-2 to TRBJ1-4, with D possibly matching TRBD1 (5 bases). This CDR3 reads CASSIGTAANEKLFF. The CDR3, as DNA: TGTGCCAGCAGCATAGGGACGGCGGCTAATGAAAAACTGTTTTTT.